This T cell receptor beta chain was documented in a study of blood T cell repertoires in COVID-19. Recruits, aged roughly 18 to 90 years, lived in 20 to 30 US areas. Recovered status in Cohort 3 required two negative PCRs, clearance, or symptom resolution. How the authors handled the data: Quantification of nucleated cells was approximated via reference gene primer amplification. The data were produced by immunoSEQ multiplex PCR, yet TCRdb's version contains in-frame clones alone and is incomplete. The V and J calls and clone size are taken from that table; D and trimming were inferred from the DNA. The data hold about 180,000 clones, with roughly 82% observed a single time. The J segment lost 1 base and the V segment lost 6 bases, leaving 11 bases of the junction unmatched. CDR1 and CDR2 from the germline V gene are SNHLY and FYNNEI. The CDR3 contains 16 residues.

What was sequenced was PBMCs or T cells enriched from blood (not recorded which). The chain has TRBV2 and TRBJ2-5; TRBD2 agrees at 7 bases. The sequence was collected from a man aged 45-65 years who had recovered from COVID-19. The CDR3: CASRAPSGGGQETQYF. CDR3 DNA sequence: TGTGCCAGCAGAGCTCCTAGTGGGGGGGGCCAAGAGACCCAGTACTTC.